A selection of T cell receptor beta chains follows, all from one sample in a study of CXCR3-negative and CXCR3-positive naive CD8 T cells. Using the 5' RACE reads, TCRdb records one entry per CDR3 protein without DNA. This sample's table has 120,000 to 150,000 distinct CDR3 sequences. Sample: naive CXCR3+ CD8+ T cells from blood. The receptors shown here come from a human donor in good health. Some clones in this sample may be carry-over from other donors' samples. Both conserved end residues are part of each CDR3. Each record gives: V gene, J gene, CDR3 protein.

V gene: TRBV3-1; J gene: TRBJ2-2; CDR3 protein: CASSQLTGGHTNTGELFF
V gene: TRBV29-1; J gene: TRBJ2-7; CDR3 protein: CSVGTRSSYEQYF
V gene: TRBV4-3; J gene: TRBJ1-6; CDR3 protein: CASSQDPKSANSPLHF
V gene: TRBV7-6; J gene: TRBJ2-2; CDR3 protein: CASSLRQEFGTGELFF
V gene: TRBV4-1; J gene: TRBJ2-7; CDR3 protein: CASRPHSSASYEQYF
V gene: TRBV28; J gene: TRBJ2-1; CDR3 protein: CASSLTGTANEQFF
V gene: TRBV28; J gene: TRBJ1-6; CDR3 protein: CASTGGSYSPLHF
V gene: TRBV7-3; J gene: TRBJ2-1; CDR3 protein: CASSATSGRYNEQFF
V gene: TRBV4-2; J gene: TRBJ2-7; CDR3 protein: CASSQEPSSYEQYF
V gene: TRBV5-1; J gene: TRBJ2-1; CDR3 protein: CASSSLSGIAEMYNEQFF
V gene: TRBV13; J gene: TRBJ1-1; CDR3 protein: CASSLAHRGTEAFF
V gene: TRBV15; J gene: TRBJ2-2; CDR3 protein: CATSGDNTGELFF
V gene: TRBV12-3/TRBV12-4; J gene: TRBJ2-3; CDR3 protein: CASSSASGPSTDTQYF
V gene: TRBV29-1; J gene: TRBJ1-1; CDR3 protein: CSVGTDNTEAFF
V gene: TRBV7-2; J gene: TRBJ2-3; CDR3 protein: CATPRGSTDTQYF
V gene: TRBV7-6; J gene: TRBJ2-5; CDR3 protein: CASSLADRGMKETQYF
V gene: TRBV11-3; J gene: TRBJ2-3; CDR3 protein: CASSPGGAEYTDTQYF
V gene: TRBV12-5; J gene: TRBJ2-7; CDR3 protein: CASGSPTSGYYEQYF
V gene: TRBV29-1; J gene: TRBJ2-5; CDR3 protein: CSVEGGTGVVETQYF
V gene: TRBV23-1; J gene: TRBJ2-3; CDR3 protein: CASSQSRLRGTASTDTQYF
V gene: TRBV5-1; J gene: TRBJ2-5; CDR3 protein: CASRGTAQETQYF
V gene: TRBV28; J gene: TRBJ2-7; CDR3 protein: CASSSRVTYEQYF
V gene: TRBV4-2; J gene: TRBJ2-7; CDR3 protein: CASSQDPGKGEEQYF
V gene: TRBV6-1; J gene: TRBJ1-5; CDR3 protein: CASTAVGPQHF
V gene: TRBV25-1; J gene: TRBJ1-1; CDR3 protein: CASHSGLTEAFF
V gene: TRBV29-1; J gene: TRBJ2-1; CDR3 protein: CSVAGQVGEQFF
V gene: TRBV11-3; J gene: TRBJ2-3; CDR3 protein: CASSLRTGGIEDTQYF
V gene: TRBV12-3/TRBV12-4; J gene: TRBJ1-1; CDR3 protein: CASSHPLGNTEAFF
V gene: TRBV20-1; J gene: TRBJ2-7; CDR3 protein: CSAPSGTYYEQYF
V gene: TRBV29-1; J gene: TRBJ2-1; CDR3 protein: CSVEDQILAGVWSYNEEFF
V gene: TRBV20-1; J gene: TRBJ2-2; CDR3 protein: CSAPDRNTGELFF
V gene: TRBV30; J gene: TRBJ2-3; CDR3 protein: CAWSVGVSTDTQYF
V gene: TRBV20-1; J gene: TRBJ2-3; CDR3 protein: CSATRGITDTQYF
V gene: TRBV6-2/TRBV6-3; J gene: TRBJ1-2; CDR3 protein: CASITPDAGYGYTF
V gene: TRBV5-6; J gene: TRBJ2-3; CDR3 protein: CASSFEVRQYF
V gene: TRBV10-2; J gene: TRBJ2-1; CDR3 protein: CASSEGSNEQFF
V gene: TRBV25-1; J gene: TRBJ2-1; CDR3 protein: CASSESRDSSYNEQFF
V gene: TRBV29-1; J gene: TRBJ2-5; CDR3 protein: CSVDGGREVQETQYF
V gene: TRBV12-3/TRBV12-4; J gene: TRBJ2-7; CDR3 protein: CASSSSRDNLYEQYF
V gene: TRBV11-2; J gene: TRBJ2-2; CDR3 protein: CASSLVPGTSGSRGELFF
V gene: TRBV6-6; J gene: TRBJ1-2; CDR3 protein: CASSYEGQGAGVNYGYTF
V gene: TRBV24-1; J gene: TRBJ2-1; CDR3 protein: CATSARGYNEQFF